The next 7 T cell receptor beta chains were all read from a single sample in a study of T cells in Graves' hyperthyroidism and ophthalmopathy (dated by TCRdb to 2018 to 2020). Receptor libraries were prepared by multiplex PCR. Sequencing instrument: Illumina HiSeq 2000. The TCR beta CDR3 regions were amplified from RNA transcripts. For the first round of RT-PCR on the TCR CDR3, the HTBI primer set was used together with the Qiagen OneStep RT-PCR kit. In TCRdb, the public reads were trimmed at Q25 with fastp and aligned with MiXCR, with productive beta chains retained. Each CDR3 protein gets just one entry, which takes the most common genes and DNA from the rows behind it. The sample contains some 600,000 distinct CDR3 sequences, roughly 46% of them found a single time. The ten top clones hold roughly 8.2% of the sample. Sequenced sample: peripheral blood or thyroid tissue (not recorded which). These receptors were obtained from a woman younger than 35 with Graves' hyperthyroidism. Donor details come from another sample of the same person, matched by shared clones.

V gene TRBV13 combines with J gene TRBJ2-7; D may be TRBD1 (7 bases). CDR1 is PRHDT and CDR2 is FYEKMQ in the germline V gene (reference sequence). Trimming stripped 1 base from V and 5 bases from J, with 18 bases between. There are 16 residues in the CDR3. CDR3: CASSLVRRGRLDEQYF. CDR3 nucleotide sequence: TGTGCCAGCAGCTTAGTGCGGAGGGGGCGCCTGGACGAGCAGTACTTC.

This sequence joins TRBV20-1 and TRBJ1-2; maybe TRBD1 (5 bases). V was cut by 3 bases and J by 8 bases, with 16 bases left in between. Germline V gene lookup returns CDR1 DFQATT and CDR2 SNEGSKA (reference sequence). The CDR3 contains 13 residues. This CDR3 reads CSASSQRDDGYTF. Here the CDR3 DNA reads TGCAGTGCTAGCAGCCAGCGGGACGACGGCTACACCTTC.

On this clonotype: A junction boundary mismatches the germline segment, possibly from a read error. This rearrangement joins TRBV14 to TRBJ1-1, with D tentatively TRBD1 (6 bases). The CDR3 contains 12 residues. Germline V lookup: CDR1 SGHDN, CDR2 FVKESK. CDR3 loop: CASSHQDSEASF. The CDR3 coding sequence is TGTGCCAGCAGCCACCAGGACAGTGAAGCTTCCTTT.

This clonotype was detected only a few times. V gene TRBV7-2 combines with J gene TRBJ2-2; 10 bases align to TRBD2. V lost 1 base and J lost 5; bases outside the gene matches: 4. The CDR3 runs 16 residues. CDR1 is SGHTA and CDR2 is FQGNSA in the germline V gene. CDR3 loop: CASSLGSSGRTGELFF. The CDR3, as DNA: TGTGCCAGCAGCTTAGGGAGTAGCGGGAGGACCGGGGAGCTGTTTTTT. Looking up the rest from reference TRBV7-2 and TRBJ2-2 gives the full variable domain: GAGVSQSPSNKVTEKGKDVELRCDPISGHTALYWYRQSLGQGLEFLIYFQGNSAPDKSGLPSDRFSAERTGGSVSTLTIQRTQQEDSAVYLCASSLGSSGRTGELFFGEGSRLTVL.

This clonotype was seen many times. The chain employs TRBV19 and TRBJ2-5; D remains ambiguous. V was clipped by 5 bases and J by 5 bases, with 15 bases between them. Germline V gene sequence: CDR1 LNHDA, CDR2 SQIVND (reference sequence). The CDR3 covers 14 residues. The CDR3 region is CASSARSGLETQYF. The DNA for the CDR3 is TGTGCCAGTAGTGCCCGTAGTGGATTGGAGACCCAGTACTTC.

This clonotype was counted between two and nine times. The chain joins TRBV7-9 to TRBJ2-7; D is perhaps TRBD1 (5 bases). V was cut by 6 bases and J by 4 bases, with 16 bases left in between. Germline values: CDR1 SEHNR, CDR2 FQNEAQ (reference sequence). The CDR3 spans 14 residues. CDR3 residues: CASSPDSSLYEQYF. Written as DNA, the CDR3 is TGTGCCAGCAGTCCTGACAGCTCTCTTTACGAGCAGTACTTC.

In this sample, this clonotype turned up a few times. This chain joins TRBV10-3 and TRBJ2-7, with TRBD1 identical over 7 bases. The germline V gene encodes CDR1 ENHRY and CDR2 SYGVKD. With V trimmed by 2 bases and J by 2 bases, 3 bases remained unmatched. The CDR3 covers 14 residues. Written as DNA, the CDR3 is TGTGCCATCAGTGAGGGTCAGGGGGCCTACGAGCAGTACTTC. Protein product: CAISEGQGAYEQYF.